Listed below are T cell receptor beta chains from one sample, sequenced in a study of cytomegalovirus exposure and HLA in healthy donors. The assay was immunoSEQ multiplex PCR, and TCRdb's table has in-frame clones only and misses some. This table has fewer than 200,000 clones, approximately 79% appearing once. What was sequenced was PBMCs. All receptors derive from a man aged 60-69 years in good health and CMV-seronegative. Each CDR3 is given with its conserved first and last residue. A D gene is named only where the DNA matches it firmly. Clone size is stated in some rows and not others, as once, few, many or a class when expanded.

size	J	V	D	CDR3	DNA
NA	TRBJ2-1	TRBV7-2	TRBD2	CASRQERGSYNEQFF	TGTGCCAGCAGACAAGAGCGGGGGTCCTACAATGAGCAGTTCTTC
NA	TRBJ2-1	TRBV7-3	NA	CASTLGPVAGTYNEQFF	TGTGCCAGCACCCTCGGGCCCGTGGCGGGGACCTACAATGAGCAGTTCTTC
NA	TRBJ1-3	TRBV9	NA	CASSVDMLGGVNTIYF	TGTGCCAGCAGCGTAGATATGTTGGGGGGGGTAAACACCATATATTTT
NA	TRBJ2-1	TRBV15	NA	CAPGLAPSSYNEQFF	TGTGCTCCGGGGCTAGCGCCCAGCTCCTACAATGAGCAGTTCTTC
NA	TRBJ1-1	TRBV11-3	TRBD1	CASSLGQGAEAFF	TGTGCCAGCAGCTTGGGACAGGGGGCTGAAGCTTTCTTT
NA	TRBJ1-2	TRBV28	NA	CASSEGQTGFYGYTF	TGTGCCAGCAGTGAAGGGCAAACAGGGTTCTATGGCTACACCTTC
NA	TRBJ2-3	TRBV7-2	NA	CASSLGNSGPDTQYF	TGTGCCAGCAGCTTAGGGAATAGCGGCCCAGATACGCAGTATTTT
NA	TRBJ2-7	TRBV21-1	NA	CASAPSLSGEQYF	TGTGCCAGCGCCCCCTCCCTGAGCGGCGAGCAGTACTTC
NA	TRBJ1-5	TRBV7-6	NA	CASSAMSGLNQPQHF	TGTGCCAGCAGCGCTATGTCAGGGCTCAATCAGCCCCAGCATTTT
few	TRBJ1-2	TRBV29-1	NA	CSAGGSSYGYTF	TGCAGCGCTGGGGGCAGCTCCTATGGCTACACCTTC
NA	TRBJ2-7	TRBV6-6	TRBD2	CASAGMGLASEQYF	TGTGCCAGCGCGGGGATGGGACTAGCCTCCGAGCAGTACTTC
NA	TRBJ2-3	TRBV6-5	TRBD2	CASRVSGVSTDTQYF	TGTGCCAGCAGAGTGAGCGGGGTTAGCACAGATACGCAGTATTTT
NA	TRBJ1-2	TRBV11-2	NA	CASIFPFVGTGSNGYTF	TGTGCCAGCATCTTCCCTTTTGTGGGTACAGGCAGTAATGGCTACACCTTC
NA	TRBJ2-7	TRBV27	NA	CASSSAYEQYF	TGTGCCAGCAGTTCCGCCTACGAGCAGTACTTC
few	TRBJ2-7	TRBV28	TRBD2	CASRDRGGNEQYF	TGTGCCAGCCGCGACCGGGGGGGAAACGAGCAGTACTTC
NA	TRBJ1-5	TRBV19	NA	CASSIALRGTRNQPQHF	TGTGCCAGTAGTATAGCCCTAAGGGGGACCCGCAATCAGCCCCAGCATTTT
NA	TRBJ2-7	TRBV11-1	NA	CASSLEQGSSYEQYF	TGTGCCAGCAGCTTAGAGCAGGGGAGCTCCTACGAGCAGTACTTC
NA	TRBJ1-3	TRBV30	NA	CAWSVLSDIRWATIYF	TGTGCCTGGAGTGTATTATCGGACATCAGATGGGCCACCATATATTTT
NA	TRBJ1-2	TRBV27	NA	CASSSRGDYGYTF	TGTGCCAGCAGTTCCCGGGGGGACTATGGCTACACCTTC
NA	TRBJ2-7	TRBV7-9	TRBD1	CASSLAFGQGAYEQYF	TGTGCCAGCAGCTTAGCGTTCGGACAGGGTGCCTACGAGCAGTACTTC
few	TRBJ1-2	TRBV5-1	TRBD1	CASSSGTANYGYTF	TGCGCCAGCAGCTCCGGGACAGCTAACTATGGCTACACCTTC
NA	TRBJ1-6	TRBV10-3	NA	CAISLDGSNSPLHF	TGTGCCATCAGCCTCGATGGGAGTAATTCACCCCTCCACTTT
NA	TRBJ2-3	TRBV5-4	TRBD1	CASSLPTNRGDTQYF	TGTGCCAGCAGCTTGCCTACGAACAGGGGAGATACGCAGTATTTT
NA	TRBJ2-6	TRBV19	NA	CASSLGVSGANVLTF	TGTGCCAGTAGTCTCGGAGTCTCTGGGGCCAACGTCCTGACTTTC
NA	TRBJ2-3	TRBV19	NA	CASSGVVRAGTDTQYF	TGTGCCAGTAGTGGGGTGGTGAGGGCGGGCACAGATACGCAGTATTTT
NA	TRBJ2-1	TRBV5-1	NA	CASSPREGGNNEQFF	TGCGCCAGCAGCCCCCGTGAGGGGGGGAACAATGAGCAGTTCTTC
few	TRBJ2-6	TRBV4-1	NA	CASSPNGDMASGANVLTF	TGCGCCAGCAGCCCCAACGGTGACATGGCCTCTGGGGCCAACGTCCTGACTTTC